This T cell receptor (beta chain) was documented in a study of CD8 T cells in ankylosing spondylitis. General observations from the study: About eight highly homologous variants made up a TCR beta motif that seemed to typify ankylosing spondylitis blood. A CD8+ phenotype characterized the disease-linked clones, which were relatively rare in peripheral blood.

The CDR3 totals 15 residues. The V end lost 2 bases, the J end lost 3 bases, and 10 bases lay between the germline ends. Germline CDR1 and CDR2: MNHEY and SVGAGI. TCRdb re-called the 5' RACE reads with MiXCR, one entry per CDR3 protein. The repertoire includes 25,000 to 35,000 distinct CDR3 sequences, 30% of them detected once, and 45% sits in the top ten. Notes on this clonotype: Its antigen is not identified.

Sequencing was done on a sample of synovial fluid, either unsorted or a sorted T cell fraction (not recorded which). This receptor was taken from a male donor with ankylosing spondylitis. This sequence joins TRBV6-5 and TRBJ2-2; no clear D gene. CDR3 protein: CASSYVQSHTGELFF. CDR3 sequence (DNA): TGTGCCAGCAGTTACGTGCAGAGCCACACCGGGGAGCTGTTTTTT.